This TCR beta chain was found in a study of graft-versus-host responses after intestinal transplantation. Study-level findings and limits: High graft-versus-host to host-versus-graft clonal ratios were found in allografts of patients who had graft-donor T cell macrochimerism.

Germline values: CDR1 MDHEN, CDR2 SYDVKM. The CDR3 is made up of 18 amino acids. V was clipped by 4 bases and J by 1 base; unmatched bases: 14. Intraepithelial and lamina propria lymphocytes were freed from processed graft tissue. The data were produced by immunoSEQ multiplex PCR, yet TCRdb's version contains in-frame clones alone and is incomplete. The sample lists roughly 15,000 clones; roughly 80% were seen once. Notes on this clone: The antigen remains unidentified.

The origin of this receptor is a human patient who received an intestinal transplant, so some T cells may come from the graft donor. The sequencing used ileum tissue, collected approximately 110 days after intestinal transplant. The chain recombines TRBV28 with TRBJ2-3, with 7 positions matching TRBD2. The CDR3 bases are TGTGCCAGCAGTTCCTCCTGCGCGGGAGTATGTCGCACAGATACGCAGTATTTT. Encoded protein: CASSSSCAGVCRTDTQYF. Combining the CDR3 with reference TRBV28 and TRBJ2-3 gives the whole variable domain DVKVTQSSRYLVKRTGEKVFLECVQDMDHENMFWYRQDPGLGLRLIYFSYDVKMKEKGDIPEGYSVSREKKERFSLILESASTNQTSMYLCASSSSCAGVCRTDTQYFGPGTRLTVL.